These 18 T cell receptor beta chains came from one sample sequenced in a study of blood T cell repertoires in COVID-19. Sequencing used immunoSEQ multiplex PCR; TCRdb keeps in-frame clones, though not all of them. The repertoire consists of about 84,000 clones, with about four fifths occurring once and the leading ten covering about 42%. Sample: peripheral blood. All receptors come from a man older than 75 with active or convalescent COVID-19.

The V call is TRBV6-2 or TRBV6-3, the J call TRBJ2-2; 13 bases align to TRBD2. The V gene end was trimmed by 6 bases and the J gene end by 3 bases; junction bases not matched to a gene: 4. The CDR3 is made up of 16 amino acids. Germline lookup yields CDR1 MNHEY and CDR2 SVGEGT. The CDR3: CASSLTSGRYTGELFF. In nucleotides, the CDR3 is TGTGCCAGCAGCCTGACTAGCGGGAGGTACACCGGGGAGCTGTTTTTT.

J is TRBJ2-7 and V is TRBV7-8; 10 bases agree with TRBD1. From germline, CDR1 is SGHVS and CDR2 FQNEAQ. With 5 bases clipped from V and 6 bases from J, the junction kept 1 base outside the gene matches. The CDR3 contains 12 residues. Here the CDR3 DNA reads TGTGCCAGCAGCCGGGACAGGGGCGAGCAGTACTTC. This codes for CASSRDRGEQYF.

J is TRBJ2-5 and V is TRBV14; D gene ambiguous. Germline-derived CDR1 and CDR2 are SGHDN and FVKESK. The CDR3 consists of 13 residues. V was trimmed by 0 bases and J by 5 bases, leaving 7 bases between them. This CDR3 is CASSQESRETQYF. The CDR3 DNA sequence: TGTGCCAGCAGCCAAGAATCCAGGGAGACCCAGTACTTC.

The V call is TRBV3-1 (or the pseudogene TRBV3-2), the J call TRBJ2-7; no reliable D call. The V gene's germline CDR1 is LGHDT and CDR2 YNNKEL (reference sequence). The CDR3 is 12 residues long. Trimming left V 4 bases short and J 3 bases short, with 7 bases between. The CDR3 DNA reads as TGTGCCAGCAGCCGGGCTGTCTACGAGCAGTACTTC. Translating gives CASSRAVYEQYF.

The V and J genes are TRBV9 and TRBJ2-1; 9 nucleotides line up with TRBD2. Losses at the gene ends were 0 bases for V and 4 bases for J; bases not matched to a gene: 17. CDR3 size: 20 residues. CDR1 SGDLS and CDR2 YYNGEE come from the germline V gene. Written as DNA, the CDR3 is TGTGCCAGCAGCGTAGCTAGGGGCGGGAGGGCCTCTGGGGGATACAATGAGCAGTTCTTC. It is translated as CASSVARGGRASGGYNEQFF.

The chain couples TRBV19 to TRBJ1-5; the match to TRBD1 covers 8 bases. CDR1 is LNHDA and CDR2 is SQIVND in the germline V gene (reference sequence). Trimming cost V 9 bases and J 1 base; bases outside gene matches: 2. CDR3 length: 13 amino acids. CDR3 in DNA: TGTGCCAGCCGGACAGGGAGCAATCAGCCCCAGCATTTT. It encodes CASRTGSNQPQHF.

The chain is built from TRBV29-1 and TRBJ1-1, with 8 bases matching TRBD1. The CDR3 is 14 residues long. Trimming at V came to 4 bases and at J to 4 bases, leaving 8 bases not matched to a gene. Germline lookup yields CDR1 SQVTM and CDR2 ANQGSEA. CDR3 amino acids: CSVGGARGPTEAFF. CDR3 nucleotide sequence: TGCAGCGTTGGGGGTGCCAGGGGGCCCACTGAAGCTTTCTTT.

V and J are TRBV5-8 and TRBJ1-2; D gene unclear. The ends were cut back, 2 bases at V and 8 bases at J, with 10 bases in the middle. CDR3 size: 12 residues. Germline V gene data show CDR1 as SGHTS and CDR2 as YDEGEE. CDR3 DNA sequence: TGTGCCAGCAGCTTTTGGCAGCGAGGCTACACCTTC. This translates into CASSFWQRGYTF.

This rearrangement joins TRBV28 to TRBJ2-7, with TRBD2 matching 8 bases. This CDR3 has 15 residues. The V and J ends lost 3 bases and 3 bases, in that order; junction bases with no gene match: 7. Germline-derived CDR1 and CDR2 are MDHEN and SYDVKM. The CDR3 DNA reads TGTGCCAGCAGTTTCGCGGGGGGCGCTTTCTACGAGCAGTACTTC. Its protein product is CASSFAGGAFYEQYF. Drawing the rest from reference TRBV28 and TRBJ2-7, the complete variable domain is DVKVTQSSRYLVKRTGEKVFLECVQDMDHENMFWYRQDPGLGLRLIYFSYDVKMKEKGDIPEGYSVSREKKERFSLILESASTNQTSMYLCASSFAGGAFYEQYFGPGTRLTVT.

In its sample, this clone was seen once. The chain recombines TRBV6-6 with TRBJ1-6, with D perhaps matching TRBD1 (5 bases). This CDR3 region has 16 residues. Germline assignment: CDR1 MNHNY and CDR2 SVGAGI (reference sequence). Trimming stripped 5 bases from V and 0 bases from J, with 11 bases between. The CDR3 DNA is TGTGCCAGCAGTCCAAACAGGAGCTCCTATAATTCACCCCTCCACTTT. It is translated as CASSPNRSSYNSPLHF.

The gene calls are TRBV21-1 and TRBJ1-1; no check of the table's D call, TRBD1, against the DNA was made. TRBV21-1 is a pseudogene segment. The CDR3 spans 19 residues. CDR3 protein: CASSKDNDTDPHSYTEAFF. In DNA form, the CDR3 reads TGTGCCAGCAGCAAAGATAATGACACAGACCCCCATTCCTACACTGAAGCTTTCTTT.

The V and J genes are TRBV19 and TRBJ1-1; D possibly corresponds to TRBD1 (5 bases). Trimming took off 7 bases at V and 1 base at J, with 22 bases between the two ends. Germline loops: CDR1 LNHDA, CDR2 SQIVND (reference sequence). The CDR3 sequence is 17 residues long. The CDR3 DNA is TGTGCCAGTACCCCGGGGGGGGTTCGTAAACCGAACACTGAAGCTTTCTTT. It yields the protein CASTPGGVRKPNTEAFF. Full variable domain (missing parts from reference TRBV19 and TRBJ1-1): DGGITQSPKYLFRKEGQNVTLSCEQNLNHDAMYWYRQDPGQGLRLIYYSQIVNDFQKGDIAEGYSVSREKKESFPLTVTSAQKNPTAFYLCASTPGGVRKPNTEAFFGQGTRLTVV.

The CDR3 reads CASSLGGGQPQHF. Written as DNA, the CDR3 is TGTGCCAGCAGCTTAGGGGGAGGGCAGCCCCAGCATTTT. The chain is built from TRBV7-2 and TRBJ1-5; D remains ambiguous. Germline values: CDR1 SGHTA, CDR2 FQGNSA. The V end lost 1 base, the J end lost 7 bases, and 8 bases lay between the germline ends. The CDR3 has 13 residues.

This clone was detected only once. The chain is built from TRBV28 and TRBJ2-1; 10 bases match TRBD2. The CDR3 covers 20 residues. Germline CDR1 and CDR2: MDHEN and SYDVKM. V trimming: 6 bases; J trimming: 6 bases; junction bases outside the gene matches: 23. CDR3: CASRGRGTSVLSGAGNEQFF. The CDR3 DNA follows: TGTGCCAGCAGGGGGCGAGGGACTAGCGTCCTCTCGGGAGCGGGCAATGAGCAGTTCTTC. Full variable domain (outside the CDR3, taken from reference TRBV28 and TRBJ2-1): DVKVTQSSRYLVKRTGEKVFLECVQDMDHENMFWYRQDPGLGLRLIYFSYDVKMKEKGDIPEGYSVSREKKERFSLILESASTNQTSMYLCASRGRGTSVLSGAGNEQFFGPGTRLTVL.

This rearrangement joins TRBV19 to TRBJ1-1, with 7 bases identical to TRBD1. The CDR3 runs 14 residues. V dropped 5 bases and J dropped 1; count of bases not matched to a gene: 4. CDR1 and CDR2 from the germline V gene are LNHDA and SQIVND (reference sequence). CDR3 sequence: CASSPRTGNTEAFF. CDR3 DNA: TGTGCCAGTAGTCCACGGACAGGGAACACTGAAGCTTTCTTT.

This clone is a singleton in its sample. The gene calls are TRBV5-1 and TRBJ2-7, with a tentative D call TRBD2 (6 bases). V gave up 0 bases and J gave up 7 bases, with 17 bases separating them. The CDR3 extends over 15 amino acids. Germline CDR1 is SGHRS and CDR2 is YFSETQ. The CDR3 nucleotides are TGCGCCAGCAGCTTGGTGGGGACGGATCTAGCGGAGCAGTACTTC. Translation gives CASSLVGTDLAEQYF.

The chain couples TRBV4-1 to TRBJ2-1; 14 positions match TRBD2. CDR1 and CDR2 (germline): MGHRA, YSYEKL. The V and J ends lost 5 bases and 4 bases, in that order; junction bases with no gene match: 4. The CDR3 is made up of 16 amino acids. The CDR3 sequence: CASSGLAGGTYNEQFF. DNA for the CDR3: TGCGCCAGCAGCGGACTAGCGGGGGGCACTTACAATGAGCAGTTCTTC.

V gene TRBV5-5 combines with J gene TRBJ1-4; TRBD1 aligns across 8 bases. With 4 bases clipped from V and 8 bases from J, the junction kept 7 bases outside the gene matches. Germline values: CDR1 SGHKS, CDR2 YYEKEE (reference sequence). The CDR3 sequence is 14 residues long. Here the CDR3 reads CASSLTGVDEKLFF. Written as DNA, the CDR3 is TGTGCCAGCAGCCTGACAGGGGTAGACGAAAAACTGTTTTTT.